What follows are 30 T cell receptor beta chains derived from one specimen sequenced in a study of OX40 agonist ivuxolimab in advanced cancers. Data came from immunoSEQ multiplex PCR; TCRdb stores just in-frame clones and leaves some out. The sample includes 77,000 or so clones, 90% of them seen just once. This specimen was CD4+ or CD8+ T cells sorted from blood, taken in a trial of the OX40 agonist ivuxolimab. These receptors were obtained from an adult with an advanced solid tumor such as melanoma, head and neck, liver or kidney cancer.

The genes are TRBV30 and TRBJ1-5; TRBD1 is a possible D gene (6 bases). V was clipped by 1 base and J by 4 bases, with 8 bases between them. The CDR3 has 13 residues. Germline V gene data show CDR1 as GTSNPN and CDR2 as SVGIG (reference sequence). This chain's CDR3 is CAWSARGNQPQHF. For the CDR3, the DNA is TGTGCCTGGAGTGCCAGGGGTAATCAGCCCCAGCATTTT.

The V call is TRBV19, the J call TRBJ1-5, with 8 bases identical to TRBD1. The germline gives CDR1 LNHDA, CDR2 SQIVND (reference sequence). Trimming at V came to 8 bases and at J to 6 bases, leaving 6 bases not matched to a gene. The CDR3 is 13 residues long. The CDR3 loop reads CASARGLAQPQHF. DNA of the CDR3: TGTGCCAGTGCCAGGGGGCTAGCTCAGCCCCAGCATTTT. The variable domain in full, with the rest retrieved from reference TRBV19 and TRBJ1-5, is DGGITQSPKYLFRKEGQNVTLSCEQNLNHDAMYWYRQDPGQGLRLIYYSQIVNDFQKGDIAEGYSVSREKKESFPLTVTSAQKNPTAFYLCASARGLAQPQHFGDGTRLSIL.

The J gene is TRBJ2-1, the V gene TRBV5-1; 9 positions agree with TRBD2. Germline loops: CDR1 SGHRS, CDR2 YFSETQ. V lost 4 bases to trimming and J lost 3 bases; unmatched junction nucleotides: 5. The CDR3 runs 15 residues. Here the CDR3 DNA reads TGCGCCAGCAGCCAGGGACTAGCTTTCTACAATGAGCAGTTCTTC. This codes for CASSQGLAFYNEQFF.

The chain uses TRBV2 and TRBJ2-1; the match to TRBD2 covers 7 bases. Germline CDR1 reads SNHLY; CDR2 reads FYNNEI. J gave up 6 bases and V 6 bases, and 8 bases lay outside the gene matches. There are 14 residues in the CDR3. The CDR3: CASRIPGGVNEQFF. The CDR3 nucleotides read TGTGCCAGCAGAATCCCTGGGGGGGTCAATGAGCAGTTCTTC.

This chain uses TRBV7-6 with TRBJ2-3, with 9 bases lining up with TRBD2. Trimming took 2 bases from V and 6 from J; bases not matched to a gene: 9. CDR1 is SGHVS and CDR2 is FNYEAQ in the germline V gene. The CDR3 runs to 16 residues. This CDR3 reads CASSLRAGGPGDTQYF. The CDR3 bases are TGTGCCAGCAGCTTAAGGGCGGGAGGGCCGGGGGATACGCAGTATTTT. The full variable domain, completed using reference TRBV7-6 and TRBJ2-3, is GAGVSQSPRYKVTKRGQDVALRCDPISGHVSLYWYRQALGQGPEFLTYFNYEAQQDKSGLPNDRFSAERPEGSISTLTIQRTEQRDSAMYRCASSLRAGGPGDTQYFGPGTRLTVL.

The chain is built from TRBV11-2 and TRBJ2-5; TRBD2 aligns across 9 bases. The CDR3 totals 17 residues. V trimming: 1 base; J trimming: 4 bases; junction bases outside the gene matches: 10. Germline CDR1 reads SGHAT; CDR2 reads FQNNGV. In DNA form, the CDR3 reads TGTGCCAGCAGCTTAGTCGGGGTTAGCGGGAGTGGAGAGACCCAGTACTTC. It translates to CASSLVGVSGSGETQYF.

The chain couples TRBV18 to TRBJ2-2; TRBD1 aligns across 9 bases. J lost 3 bases, V lost 6 bases, and 5 bases had no gene match. Per the germline V gene, CDR1 is KGHSH and CDR2 is LQKENI. The CDR3 spans 15 residues. CDR3 loop: CASSTRTGDTGELFF. CDR3 coding DNA: TGTGCCAGCTCGACCCGGACAGGGGACACCGGGGAGCTGTTTTTT.

The chain has TRBV10-3 and TRBJ2-5, with 9 bases aligning to TRBD1. This CDR3 is built from 15 residues. Trimming removed 6 bases from V and 2 bases from J; junction bases left unmatched: 7. Germline assignment: CDR1 ENHRY and CDR2 SYGVKD. The DNA of the CDR3 is TGTGCCATCAGGGGTGACAGGGGGAGTCAAGAGACCCAGTACTTC. It encodes CAIRGDRGSQETQYF.

This clone showed up just a few times. This chain joins TRBV18 and TRBJ2-3; 13 positions agree with TRBD2. CDR1 KGHSH and CDR2 LQKENI come from the germline V gene. The CDR3 runs to 18 residues. V was pared by 0 bases and J by 4 bases, with 7 bases of the junction left unmatched. The CDR3 sequence: CASSPPPSTSGGADTQYF. The CDR3 nucleotides read TGTGCCAGCTCACCACCCCCTTCCACTAGCGGGGGGGCAGATACGCAGTATTTT.

The rearrangement joins TRBV2 to TRBJ1-4; the D is unclear. The CDR3 totals 12 residues. V was trimmed by 11 bases and J by 8 bases, leaving 15 bases between them. Germline values: CDR1 SNHLY, CDR2 FYNNEI. The CDR3 coding sequence is TGTGCCGGGCAACGACCAGGAGAAAAACTGTTTTTT. It translates to CAGQRPGEKLFF.

V usage is TRBV14 and J usage is TRBJ1-6; D gene unclear. The germline V gene has CDR1 SGHDN and CDR2 FVKESK. V was shortened by 2 bases and J by 0 bases, with 11 bases between the two germline ends. CDR3 length: 17 amino acids. The CDR3 DNA follows: TGTGCCAGCAGCCAAAAAAGGGTGAACTCCTATAATTCACCCCTCCACTTT. Amino acids: CASSQKRVNSYNSPLHF. Full variable domain (rest looked up from reference TRBV14 and TRBJ1-6): EAGVTQFPSHSVIEKGQTVTLRCDPISGHDNLYWYRRVMGKEIKFLLHFVKESKQDESGMPNNRFLAERTGGTYSTLKVQPAELEDSGVYFCASSQKRVNSYNSPLHFGNGTRLTVT.

This chain joins TRBV5-1 and TRBJ2-6, with a weak D call TRBD1 (5 bases). Germline values: CDR1 SGHRS, CDR2 YFSETQ. V lost 4 bases to trimming and J lost 0 bases, with 8 bases between them. This CDR3 has 15 amino acids. CDR3 region: CASSQGSSGANVLTF. As DNA, the CDR3 is TGCGCCAGCAGCCAGGGTAGCTCTGGGGCCAACGTCCTGACTTTC. Full variable domain (missing parts from reference TRBV5-1 and TRBJ2-6): KAGVTQTPRYLIKTRGQQVTLSCSPISGHRSVSWYQQTPGQGLQFLFEYFSETQRNKGNFPGRFSGRQFSNSRSEMNVSTLELGDSALYLCASSQGSSGANVLTFGAGSRLTVL.

In DNA form, the CDR3 reads TGTGCCTGGGGGCTGGGGGGAAGTGGAGTTGAAGCTTTCTTT. This sequence encodes CAWGLGGSGVEAFF. The chain carries TRBV30 and TRBJ1-1, with a tentative D call TRBD1 (5 bases). Germline V gives CDR1 GTSNPN, CDR2 SVGIG (reference sequence). The V and J ends lost 5 bases and 7 bases respectively, with 20 bases between them. This CDR3 has 14 residues.

The chain is built from TRBV5-4 and TRBJ2-1; 8 bases agree with TRBD1. The CDR3 spans 15 residues. The germline V gene has CDR1 SGHNT and CDR2 YYREEE (reference sequence). The ends lost 1 base at V and 6 bases at J; junction bases unmatched: 6. CDR3 residues: CASSLLQGVVNEQFF. In nucleotides, the CDR3 is TGTGCCAGCAGCTTGCTACAGGGGGTCGTCAATGAGCAGTTCTTC.

The V and J genes are TRBV19 and TRBJ2-5; possibly TRBD2 for D (5 bases). The J call is in doubt because the DNA end fits TRBJ2-7 better. The CDR3 has 14 residues. Germline CDR1 and CDR2: LNHDA and SQIVND (reference sequence). The CDR3 is CASSIRGSPYEQYF. CDR3 sequence (DNA): TGTGCCAGTAGTATAAGAGGGTCTCCCTACGAGCAGTACTTC.

This rearrangement joins TRBV21-1 to TRBJ1-2; the table gives TRBD1 as D, unverified against the DNA. TRBV21-1 is flagged as a pseudogene. This CDR3 has 14 residues. The DNA for the CDR3 is TGTGCCAGCAGCAAAGAGGCAGGGGGTGATGGCTACACCTTC. Its protein is CASSKEAGGDGYTF.

V and J are TRBV10-3 and TRBJ2-7; a possible D gene is TRBD1 (6 bases). CDR1 is ENHRY, CDR2 SYGVKD, per germline. There are 13 residues in the CDR3. Trimming stripped 6 bases from V and 3 bases from J, with 12 bases between. The CDR3 nucleotides are TGTGCCATCAGGGGGCAGGGGAACTACGAGCAGTACTTC. It translates to CAIRGQGNYEQYF.

The genes are TRBV15 and TRBJ2-7; 12 positions match TRBD2. V shed 3 bases, J shed 5 bases, and the junction held 8 bases outside the gene matches. CDR1 and CDR2 (germline): LNHNV, YYDKDF (reference sequence). The CDR3 totals 16 residues. CDR3 amino acids: CATSRATSGRSNEQYF. The CDR3 DNA follows: TGTGCCACCAGCAGGGCTACTAGCGGGAGGTCCAACGAGCAGTACTTC. The entire variable domain, with the rest obtained from reference TRBV15 and TRBJ2-7, is as follows: DAMVIQNPRYQVTQFGKPVTLSCSQTLNHNVMYWYQQKSSQAPKLLFHYYDKDFNNEADTPDNFQSRRPNTSFCFLDIRSPGLGDTAMYLCATSRATSGRSNEQYFGPGTRLTVT.

This clone appeared a single time. This rearrangement joins TRBV28 to TRBJ1-6, with a possible D match to TRBD1 (5 bases). Trimming pared 7 bases from V and 9 bases from J, leaving 19 bases between. This CDR3 is built from 15 residues. In germline, CDR1 is MDHEN, CDR2 SYDVKM. Written as DNA, the CDR3 is TGTGCCAGCAACATTAGGGGCATTAACCCTTCACCCCTCCACTTT. It codes for CASNIRGINPSPLHF.

J is TRBJ2-7 and V is TRBV27; D is perhaps TRBD2 (6 bases). V lost 3 bases, J lost 1 base, and 16 bases lay in between. Per germline, CDR1 MNHEY and CDR2 SMNVEV (reference sequence). This CDR3 is built from 16 residues. The DNA for the CDR3 is TGTGCCAGCAGTTTCCGCCCGGGACTCGGGTCCTACGAGCAGTACTTC. Translated: CASSFRPGLGSYEQYF.

This clone occurred a few times. The chain combines TRBV7-9 with TRBJ1-2, with D possibly matching TRBD1 (6 bases). The V gene's germline CDR1 is SEHNR and CDR2 FQNEAQ (reference sequence). The ends were cut back, 5 bases at V and 7 bases at J, with 20 bases in the middle. The CDR3 runs 15 residues. DNA for the CDR3: TGTGCCAGCAGCCTTCCGCCCGGCAGGGGCAGTGGCTACACCTTC. Residues: CASSLPPGRGSGYTF.

The genes are TRBV5-4 and TRBJ1-5, with 7 nucleotides matching TRBD1. CDR1 and CDR2 from the germline V gene are SGHNT and YYREEE (reference sequence). With V trimmed by 4 bases and J by 2 bases, 6 bases remained unmatched. This CDR3 has 15 amino acids. For the CDR3, the DNA is TGTGCCAGCAGCCAACACGACAGGGGCAATCAGCCCCAGCATTTT. The encoded protein is CASSQHDRGNQPQHF.

This chain joins TRBV5-1 and TRBJ2-2; D unresolved. V was trimmed by 0 bases and J by 3 bases, leaving 9 bases between them. The CDR3 has 15 residues. In germline, CDR1 is SGHRS, CDR2 YFSETQ. CDR3 sequence (DNA): TGCGCCAGCAGCTTGGGCAGACATGACACCGGGGAGCTGTTTTTT. Translation: CASSLGRHDTGELFF.

J is TRBJ2-1 and V is TRBV5-1; D is possibly TRBD1 (5 bases). Trimming cost V 0 bases and J 0 bases, with 7 bases left between them. CDR3 length: 15 amino acids. The germline CDR1 and CDR2 sequences are SGHRS and YFSETQ. CDR3 sequence: CASSLDRSSYNEQFF. The CDR3 coding sequence is TGCGCCAGCAGCTTGGACAGGAGCTCCTACAATGAGCAGTTCTTC. Based on the CDR3 plus reference TRBV5-1 and TRBJ2-1, the full variable domain is KAGVTQTPRYLIKTRGQQVTLSCSPISGHRSVSWYQQTPGQGLQFLFEYFSETQRNKGNFPGRFSGRQFSNSRSEMNVSTLELGDSALYLCASSLDRSSYNEQFFGPGTRLTVL.

The chain couples TRBV18 to TRBJ2-1; TRBD1 aligns across 11 bases. Germline assignment: CDR1 KGHSH and CDR2 LQKENI. The ends lost 2 bases at V and 8 bases at J; junction bases unmatched: 11. The CDR3 is made up of 17 amino acids. The CDR3 DNA reads as TGTGCCAGCTCACCATATATCTTCGGACAGGGGGCCGATGAGCAGTTCTTC. Protein product: CASSPYIFGQGADEQFF.

The chain is built from TRBV11-2 and TRBJ1-1; 8 bases are shared with TRBD1. After removal of 4 bases from V and 3 bases from J, the junction contained 1 base not matched to a gene. The length of the CDR3 is 13 residues. Germline V gene lookup returns CDR1 SGHAT and CDR2 FQNNGV. The CDR3 spells CASSSDRDTEAFF. The CDR3 DNA sequence: TGTGCCAGCAGCTCGGACAGGGACACTGAAGCTTTCTTT.

The chain is built from TRBV19 and TRBJ2-5; the D gene is possibly TRBD2 (5 bases). The end of the DNA fits TRBJ2-7 better, so the J call may be wrong. CDR1 and CDR2 (germline): LNHDA, SQIVND (reference sequence). The CDR3 consists of 14 residues. The DNA of the CDR3 is TGTGCCAGTAGTACCCTAGGCGGACTCTACGAGCAGTACTTC. Amino acid sequence: CASSTLGGLYEQYF.

The chain links TRBV7-2 to TRBJ2-1, with TRBD1 identical over 7 bases. The junction had 7 bases not matched to a gene; V was cut back by 5 bases and J by 12 bases. Germline V lookup: CDR1 SGHTA, CDR2 FQGNSA. The CDR3 extends over 12 amino acids. CDR3 sequence: CASSTHTGVQFF. The CDR3 bases are TGTGCCAGCAGCACCCACACAGGGGTGCAGTTCTTC. The full variable domain, its missing parts supplied by reference TRBV7-2 and TRBJ2-1, is GAGVSQSPSNKVTEKGKDVELRCDPISGHTALYWYRQSLGQGLEFLIYFQGNSAPDKSGLPSDRFSAERTGGSVSTLTIQRTQQEDSAVYLCASSTHTGVQFFGPGTRLTVL.

V is TRBV4-2 and J is TRBJ1-2, with 7 nucleotides matching TRBD1. The ends lost 5 bases at V and 4 bases at J; junction bases unmatched: 7. Looked up from germline, CDR1 is LGHNA and CDR2 is YNFKEQ. The CDR3 length is 14 residues. DNA of the CDR3: TGTGCCAGCAGCTACTCCGGGACAGCCTATGGCTACACCTTC. Translated: CASSYSGTAYGYTF.

This chain joins TRBV28 and TRBJ2-4; TRBD1 matches 12 bases. This CDR3 has 15 residues. Trimming cost V 5 bases and J 5 bases; bases outside gene matches: 4. Germline assignment: CDR1 MDHEN and CDR2 SYDVKM. The CDR3 DNA follows: TGTGCCAGCAGTGGGGACAGGGGGCGTGAAAACATTCAGTACTTC. It encodes CASSGDRGRENIQYF.